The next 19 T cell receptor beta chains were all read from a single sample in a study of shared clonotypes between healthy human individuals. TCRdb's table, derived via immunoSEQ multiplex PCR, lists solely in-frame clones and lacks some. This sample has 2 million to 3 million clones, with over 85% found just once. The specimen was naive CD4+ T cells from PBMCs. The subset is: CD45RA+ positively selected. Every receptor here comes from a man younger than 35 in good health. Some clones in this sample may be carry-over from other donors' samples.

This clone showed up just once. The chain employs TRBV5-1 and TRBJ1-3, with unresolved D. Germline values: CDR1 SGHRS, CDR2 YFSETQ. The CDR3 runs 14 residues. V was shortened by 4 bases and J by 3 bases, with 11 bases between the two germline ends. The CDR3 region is CASSPGEFGNTIYF. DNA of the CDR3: TGCGCCAGCAGCCCCGGGGAGTTTGGAAACACCATATATTTT.

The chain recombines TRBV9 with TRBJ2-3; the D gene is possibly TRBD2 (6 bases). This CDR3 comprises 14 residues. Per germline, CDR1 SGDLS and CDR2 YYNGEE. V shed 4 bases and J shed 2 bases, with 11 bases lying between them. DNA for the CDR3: TGTGCCAGCAGCCCCGGGACTCTCACAGATACGCAGTATTTT. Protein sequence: CASSPGTLTDTQYF.

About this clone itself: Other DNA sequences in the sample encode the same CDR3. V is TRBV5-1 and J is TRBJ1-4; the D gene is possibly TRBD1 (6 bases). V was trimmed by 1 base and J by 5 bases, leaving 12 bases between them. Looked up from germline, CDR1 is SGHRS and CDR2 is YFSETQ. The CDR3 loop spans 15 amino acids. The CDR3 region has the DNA TGCGCCAGCAGCTTGTCTGGAACAGGGAATGAAAAACTGTTTTTT. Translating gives CASSLSGTGNEKLFF.

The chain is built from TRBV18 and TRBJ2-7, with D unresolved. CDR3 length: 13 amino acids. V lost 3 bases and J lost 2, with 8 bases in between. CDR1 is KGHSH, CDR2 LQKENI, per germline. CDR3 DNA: TGTGCCAGCTCACCCCTACAGACCTACGAGCAGTACTTC. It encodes CASSPLQTYEQYF.

The CDR3 nucleotides read TGTGCCAGCAGCTCCCGGGGTGGCGGGATAGATGGCTACACCTTC. Translating gives CASSSRGGGIDGYTF. J is TRBJ1-2 and V is TRBV7-3; D remains unclear. The V gene's germline CDR1 is SGHTA and CDR2 FQGTGA. The CDR3 sequence is 15 residues long. Trimming took off 4 bases at V and 6 bases at J, with 18 bases between the two ends.

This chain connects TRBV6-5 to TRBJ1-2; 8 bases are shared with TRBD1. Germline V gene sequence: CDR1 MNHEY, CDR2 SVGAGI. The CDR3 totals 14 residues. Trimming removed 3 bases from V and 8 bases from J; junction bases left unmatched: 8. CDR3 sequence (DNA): TGTGCCAGCAGTTATATGGGACAGGACATCGGCTACACCTTC. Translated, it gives CASSYMGQDIGYTF.

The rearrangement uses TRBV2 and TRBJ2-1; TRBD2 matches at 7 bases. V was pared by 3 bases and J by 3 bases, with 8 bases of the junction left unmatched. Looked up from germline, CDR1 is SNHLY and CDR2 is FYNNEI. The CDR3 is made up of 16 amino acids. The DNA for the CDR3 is TGTGCCAGCAGTGAGCTTATGGCGGGAGTCTACAATGAGCAGTTCTTC. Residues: CASSELMAGVYNEQFF.

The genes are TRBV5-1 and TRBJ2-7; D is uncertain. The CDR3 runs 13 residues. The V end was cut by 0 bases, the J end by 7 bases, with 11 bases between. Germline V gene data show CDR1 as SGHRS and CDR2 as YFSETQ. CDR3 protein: CASSLESLGEQYF. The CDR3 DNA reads TGCGCCAGCAGCTTGGAGAGCCTCGGTGAGCAGTACTTC.

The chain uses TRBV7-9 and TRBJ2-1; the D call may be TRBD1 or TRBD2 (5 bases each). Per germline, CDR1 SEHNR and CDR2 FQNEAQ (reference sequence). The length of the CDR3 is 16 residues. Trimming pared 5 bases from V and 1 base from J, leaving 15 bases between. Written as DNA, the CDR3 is TGTGCCAGCAGCAGCCGGGGCGGCGGTTCCTACAATGAGCAGTTCTTC. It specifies CASSSRGGGSYNEQFF.

CDR3 residues: CASSPPWGAGNTGELFF. The CDR3, as DNA: TGTGCCAGCAGTCCACCTTGGGGGGCAGGGAACACCGGGGAGCTGTTTTTT. The chain employs TRBV28 and TRBJ2-2; D assignment may be TRBD1 or TRBD2 (6 bases each). The CDR3 extends over 17 amino acids. Germline lookup yields CDR1 MDHEN and CDR2 SYDVKM. V was clipped by 5 bases and J by 1 base, with 17 bases between them.

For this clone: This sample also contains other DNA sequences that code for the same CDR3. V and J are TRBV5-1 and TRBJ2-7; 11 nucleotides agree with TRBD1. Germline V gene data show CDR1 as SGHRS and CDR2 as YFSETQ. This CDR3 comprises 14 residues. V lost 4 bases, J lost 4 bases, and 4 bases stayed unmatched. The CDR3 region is CASSTGTGGYEQYF. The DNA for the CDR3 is TGCGCCAGCAGCACCGGGACAGGGGGATACGAGCAGTACTTC.

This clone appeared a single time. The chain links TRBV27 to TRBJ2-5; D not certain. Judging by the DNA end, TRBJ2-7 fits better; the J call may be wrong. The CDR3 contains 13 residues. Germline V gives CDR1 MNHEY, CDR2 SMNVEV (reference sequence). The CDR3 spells CASRRLLAYEQYF. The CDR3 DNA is TGTGCCAGCAGGCGGCTGCTAGCCTACGAGCAGTACTTC.

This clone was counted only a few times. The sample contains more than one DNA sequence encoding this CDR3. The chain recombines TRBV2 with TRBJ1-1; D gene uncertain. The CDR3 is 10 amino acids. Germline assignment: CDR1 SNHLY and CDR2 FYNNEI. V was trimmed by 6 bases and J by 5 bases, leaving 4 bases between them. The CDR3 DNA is TGTGCCAGCAGGAAGACTGAAGCTTTCTTT. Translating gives CASRKTEAFF.

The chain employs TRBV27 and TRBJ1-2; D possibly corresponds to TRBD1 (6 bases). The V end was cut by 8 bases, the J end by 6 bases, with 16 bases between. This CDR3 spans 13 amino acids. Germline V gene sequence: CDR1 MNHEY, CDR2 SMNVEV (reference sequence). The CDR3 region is CASRGARPNGYTF. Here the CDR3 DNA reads TGTGCCAGCCGGGGGGCGCGGCCGAATGGCTACACCTTC.

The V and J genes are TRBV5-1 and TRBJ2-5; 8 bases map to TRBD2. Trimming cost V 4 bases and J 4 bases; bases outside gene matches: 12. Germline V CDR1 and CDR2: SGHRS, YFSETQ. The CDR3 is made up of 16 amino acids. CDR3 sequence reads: CASSPRTSQTGETQYF. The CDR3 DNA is TGCGCCAGCAGCCCCAGGACTAGCCAAACCGGAGAGACCCAGTACTTC. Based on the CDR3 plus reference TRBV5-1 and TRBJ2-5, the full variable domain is KAGVTQTPRYLIKTRGQQVTLSCSPISGHRSVSWYQQTPGQGLQFLFEYFSETQRNKGNFPGRFSGRQFSNSRSEMNVSTLELGDSALYLCASSPRTSQTGETQYFGPGTRLLVL.

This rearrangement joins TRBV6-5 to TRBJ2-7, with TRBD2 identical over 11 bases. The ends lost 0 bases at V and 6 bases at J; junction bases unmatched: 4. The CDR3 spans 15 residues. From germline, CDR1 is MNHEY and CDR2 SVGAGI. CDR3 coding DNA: TGTGCCAGCAGTTACTCTAGCGGGAGGGCTGTCGAGCAGTACTTC. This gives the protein CASSYSSGRAVEQYF.

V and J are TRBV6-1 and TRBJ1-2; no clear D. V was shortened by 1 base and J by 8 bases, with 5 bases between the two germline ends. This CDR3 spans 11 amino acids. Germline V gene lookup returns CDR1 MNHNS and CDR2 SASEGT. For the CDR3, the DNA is TGTGCCAGCAGTGAAGGTGCAGGCTACACCTTC. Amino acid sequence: CASSEGAGYTF.

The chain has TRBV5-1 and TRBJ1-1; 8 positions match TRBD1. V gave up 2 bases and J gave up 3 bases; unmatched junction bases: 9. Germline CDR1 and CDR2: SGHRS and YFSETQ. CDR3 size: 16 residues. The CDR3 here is CASSFPGGGSDTEAFF. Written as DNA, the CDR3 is TGCGCCAGCAGCTTCCCAGGGGGCGGGTCGGACACTGAAGCTTTCTTT.

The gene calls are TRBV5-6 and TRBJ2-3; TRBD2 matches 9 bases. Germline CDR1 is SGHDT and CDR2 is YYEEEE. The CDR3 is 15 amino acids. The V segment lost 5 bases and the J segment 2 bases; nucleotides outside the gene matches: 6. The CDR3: CASSVAGVLTDTQYF. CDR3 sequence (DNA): TGTGCCAGCAGTGTAGCGGGAGTCCTCACAGATACGCAGTATTTT.